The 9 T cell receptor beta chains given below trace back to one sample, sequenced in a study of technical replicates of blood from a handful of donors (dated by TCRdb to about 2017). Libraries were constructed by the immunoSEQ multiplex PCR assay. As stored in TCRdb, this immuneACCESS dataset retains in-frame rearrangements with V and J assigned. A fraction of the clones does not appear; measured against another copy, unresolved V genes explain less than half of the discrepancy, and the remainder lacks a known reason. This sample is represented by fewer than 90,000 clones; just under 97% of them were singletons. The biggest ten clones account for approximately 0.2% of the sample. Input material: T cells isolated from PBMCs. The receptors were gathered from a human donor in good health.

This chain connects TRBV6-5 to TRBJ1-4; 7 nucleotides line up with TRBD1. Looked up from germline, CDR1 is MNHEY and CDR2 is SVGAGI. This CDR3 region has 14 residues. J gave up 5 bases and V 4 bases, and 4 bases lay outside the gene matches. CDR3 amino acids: CASSFDRANEKLFF. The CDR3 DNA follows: TGTGCCAGCAGTTTCGACAGGGCGAATGAAAAACTGTTTTTT.

This chain's CDR3 is CASSLLQGKEQYF. CDR3 coding DNA: TGTGCCAGCAGCCTACTACAGGGAAAGGAGCAGTACTTC. This chain links TRBV7-9 with TRBJ2-7; D perhaps matches TRBD1 (6 bases). The ends were cut back, 5 bases at V and 7 bases at J, with 15 bases in the middle. CDR3 length: 13 amino acids. The V gene's germline CDR1 is SEHNR and CDR2 FQNEAQ (reference sequence).

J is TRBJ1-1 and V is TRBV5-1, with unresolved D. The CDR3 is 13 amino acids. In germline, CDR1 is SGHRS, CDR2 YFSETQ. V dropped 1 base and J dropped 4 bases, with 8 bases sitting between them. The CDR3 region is CASSLTGVTEAFF. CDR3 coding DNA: TGCGCCAGCAGCTTGACGGGAGTCACTGAAGCTTTCTTT.

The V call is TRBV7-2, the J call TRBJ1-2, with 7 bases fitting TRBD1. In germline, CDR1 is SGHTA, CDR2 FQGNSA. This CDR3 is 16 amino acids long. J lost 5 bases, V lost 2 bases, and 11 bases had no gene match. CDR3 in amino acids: CASSLRSGGTEYGYTF. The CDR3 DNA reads TGTGCCAGCAGCTTAAGGTCAGGAGGGACAGAGTATGGCTACACCTTC.

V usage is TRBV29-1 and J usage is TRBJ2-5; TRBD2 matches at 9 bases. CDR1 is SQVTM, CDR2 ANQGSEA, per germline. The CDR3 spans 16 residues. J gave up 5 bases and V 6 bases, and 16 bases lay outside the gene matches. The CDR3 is CSVRGPIAGERETQYF. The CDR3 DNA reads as TGCAGCGTGAGGGGTCCAATAGCGGGAGAAAGGGAGACCCAGTACTTC.

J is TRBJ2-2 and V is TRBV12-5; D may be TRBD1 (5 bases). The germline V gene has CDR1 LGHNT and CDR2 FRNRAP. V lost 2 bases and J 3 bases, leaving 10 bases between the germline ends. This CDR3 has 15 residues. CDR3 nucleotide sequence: TGTGCTAGTGGTTTGCCAGGACACGACACCGGGGAGCTGTTTTTT. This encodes CASGLPGHDTGELFF.

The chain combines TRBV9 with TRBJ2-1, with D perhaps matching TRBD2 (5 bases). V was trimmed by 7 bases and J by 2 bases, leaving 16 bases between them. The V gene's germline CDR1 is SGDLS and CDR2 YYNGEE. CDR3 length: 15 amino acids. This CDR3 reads CASALPGFPYNEQFF. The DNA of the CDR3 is TGTGCCAGCGCCTTACCGGGGTTCCCCTACAATGAGCAGTTCTTC.

The CDR3 bases are TGTGCCAGCAGCAGGCGACAGGGGTTGTACTTC. Protein: CASSRRQGLYF. The chain joins TRBV7-9 to TRBJ2-7; 8 bases fit TRBD1. CDR3 length: 11 residues. Trimming cost V 5 bases and J 12 bases; bases outside gene matches: 6. The V gene's germline CDR1 is SEHNR and CDR2 FQNEAQ (reference sequence).

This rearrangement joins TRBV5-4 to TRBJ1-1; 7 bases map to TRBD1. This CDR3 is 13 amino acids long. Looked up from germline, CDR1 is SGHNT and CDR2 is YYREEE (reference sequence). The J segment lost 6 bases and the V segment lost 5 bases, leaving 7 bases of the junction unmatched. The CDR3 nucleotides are TGTGCCAGCAGTTTTACCGGGACAGCTGAAGCTTTCTTT. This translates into CASSFTGTAEAFF.